The next 15 T cell receptor beta chains were all read from a single sample in a study of low-dose radiotherapy and immunotherapy resistance in tumors. The time point was: before trial treatment. Priming of first-strand cDNA relied on TRAV- and TRBV-specific primers (covering alpha and beta chains). TCRs were put through around 20 PCR cycles of amplification with Phusion. A constant-region primer and the V-primer adapter served as the primer pair. TCRdb reanalysed the reads using MiXCR and keeps one entry per CDR3 protein. The sample has 57,000 or so distinct CDR3 sequences; around 27% are singletons. Sample: PBMCs, taken before treatment. Every receptor here comes from a male donor with prostate cancer.

This clonotype was observed a handful of times. The gene calls are TRBV28 and TRBJ1-2, with D unclear. The CDR3 is made up of 13 amino acids. Germline V CDR1 and CDR2: MDHEN, SYDVKM. Trimming stripped 7 bases from V and 8 bases from J, with 17 bases between. The CDR3 loop reads CASTFGDSRGYTF. Here the CDR3 DNA reads TGTGCCAGCACCTTCGGGGATTCGAGAGGCTACACCTTC.

This clonotype appeared many times. The chain is built from TRBV27 and TRBJ2-3; D perhaps matches TRBD2 (6 bases). Trimming stripped 3 bases from V and 1 base from J, with 20 bases between. The CDR3 is made up of 18 amino acids. Per germline, CDR1 MNHEY and CDR2 SMNVEV (reference sequence). In DNA form, the CDR3 reads TGTGCCAGCAGTTTTTATCCCGGGTGGGCTAGCGGCACAGATACGCAGTATTTT. Translation: CASSFYPGWASGTDTQYF.

The chain combines TRBV30 with TRBJ2-3; tentatively, D is TRBD1 (5 bases). This CDR3 is built from 12 residues. Trimming took 6 bases from V and 2 from J, leaving 9 bases between them. In germline, CDR1 is GTSNPN, CDR2 SVGIG (reference sequence). CDR3 coding DNA: TGTGCCTGCAGGGATTACACAGATACGCAGTATTTT. Amino acids: CACRDYTDTQYF.

The table lists this clonotype with many counts. This rearrangement joins TRBV27 to TRBJ2-7; 7 bases agree with TRBD1. Per germline, CDR1 MNHEY and CDR2 SMNVEV (reference sequence). Trimming took 7 bases from V and 2 from J; bases not matched to a gene: 8. CDR3 length: 14 amino acids. CDR3 in amino acids: CASKVGQGAYEQYF. Written as DNA, the CDR3 is TGTGCCAGCAAGGTAGGCCAGGGGGCCTACGAGCAGTACTTC.

For this clonotype: One end of the junction varies from germline; a read error may be responsible. The chain links TRBV5-3 to TRBJ2-1; 7 bases fit TRBD2. TRBV5-3 counts as an open reading frame of uncertain function. The CDR3 length is 14 residues. Written as DNA, the CDR3 is TGTGCCAGCAGCTTGTCTAGCGGAGTCAATGAGCAGTTCTTC. Translated: CASSLSSGVNEQFF.

This clonotype was recorded a few times. In DNA form, the CDR3 reads TGTGCCAGCAGCTTGGTCCTGGTAGGCGGTGAGCAGTTCTTC. Encoded protein: CASSLVLVGGEQFF. The chain recombines TRBV5-4 with TRBJ2-1; D is unclear. Per the germline V gene, CDR1 is SGHNT and CDR2 is YYREEE (reference sequence). The length of the CDR3 is 14 residues. Trimming left V 0 bases short and J 9 bases short, with 13 bases between.

About this clonotype itself: A far bigger clonotype differs at one base, so this is likely a read error. The rearrangement links TRBV5-1 to TRBJ2-7; D ambiguous. The germline V gene encodes CDR1 SGHRS and CDR2 YFSETQ. V was cut by 0 bases and J by 7 bases, with 17 bases left in between. The CDR3 has 15 residues. CDR3 in amino acids: CASSLDVAFYNEQYF. The CDR3 nucleotides read TGCGCCAGCAGCTTGGATGTTGCTTTTTACAATGAGCAGTACTTC.

This clonotype was observed a single time. With a much larger clone just one base away, this may be a read error. CDR3 in DNA: TGTGCCAGCAGCTCAAGCACAGGCCCGCTCAGTTTCGGAACCCAAGAGACCCAGTACTTC. Translation: CASSSSTGPLSFGTQETQYF. The rearrangement joins TRBV7-2 to TRBJ2-5; D may be TRBD1 (5 bases). The germline CDR1 and CDR2 sequences are SGHTA and FQGNSA. V was pared by 4 bases and J by 1 base, with 28 bases between. CDR3 length equals 20 residues.

This clonotype was found many times. The CDR3 reads CASSLGGSGTSQETQYF. DNA for the CDR3: TGTGCCAGCAGCTTAGGTGGTAGCGGAACATCACAAGAGACCCAGTACTTC. The chain couples TRBV11-3 to TRBJ2-5; D is perhaps TRBD2 (6 bases). The V end lost 1 base, the J end lost 2 bases, and 17 bases lay between the germline ends. The germline CDR1 and CDR2 sequences are SGHNT and YENEEA. This CDR3 is 17 amino acids long.

This clonotype came up a few times. V usage is TRBV9 and J usage is TRBJ1-1; no reliable D call. CDR1 is SGDLS, CDR2 YYNGEE, per germline. The V end lost 2 bases, the J end lost 5 bases, and 13 bases lay between the germline ends. The CDR3 loop spans 14 amino acids. CDR3 in DNA: TGTGCCAGCAGCGTTGGCGCGGGATGGACTGAAGCTTTCTTT. This translates into CASSVGAGWTEAFF.

This clonotype was counted ten times or more. The chain employs TRBV5-1 and TRBJ2-7, with 8 bases aligning to TRBD2. The length of the CDR3 is 15 residues. Germline loops: CDR1 SGHRS, CDR2 YFSETQ. Trimming took 4 bases from V and 5 from J; bases not matched to a gene: 11. The CDR3 region is CASSPGGGMRNEQYF. The CDR3 DNA reads TGCGCCAGCAGCCCCGGGGGGGGTATGAGAAACGAGCAGTACTTC.

This clonotype has ten or more counts. This chain links TRBV6-6 with TRBJ2-2; D possibly uses TRBD1 or TRBD2 (5 bases each). Germline CDR1 reads MNHNY; CDR2 reads SVGAGI (reference sequence). The V and J ends lost 6 bases and 5 bases respectively, with 22 bases between them. The CDR3 consists of 17 residues. DNA for the CDR3: TGTGCCAGCAGGCCGCTCGGGACGGCTATCTTAACCGGGGAGCTGTTTTTT. The encoded protein is CASRPLGTAILTGELFF.

This clonotype appeared a few times. The rearrangement uses TRBV5-1 and TRBJ1-5, with D possibly matching TRBD1 (5 bases). Between the trimmed V and J ends, which lost 0 bases and 4 bases, there was a span of 8 bases. CDR1 and CDR2 (germline): SGHRS, YFSETQ. The CDR3 sequence is 14 residues long. CDR3 sequence reads: CASSLGGENQPQHF. In DNA, the CDR3 is TGCGCCAGCAGCTTGGGGGGCGAGAATCAGCCCCAGCATTTT.

This clonotype was found many times. V gene TRBV27 combines with J gene TRBJ1-6; D unresolved. Germline CDR1 and CDR2: MNHEY and SMNVEV (reference sequence). V was shortened by 4 bases and J by 9 bases, with 16 bases between the two germline ends. CDR3 size: 15 residues. The DNA for the CDR3 is TGTGCCAGCAGTTCCGGACTAGCTCTGAGTTCACCCCTCCACTTT. As protein: CASSSGLALSSPLHF.

The table lists this clonotype with many counts. The chain employs TRBV28 and TRBJ1-3; no clear D gene. In germline, CDR1 is MDHEN, CDR2 SYDVKM. The V end lost 2 bases, the J end lost 7 bases, and 12 bases lay between the germline ends. The CDR3 consists of 14 residues. DNA for the CDR3: TGTGCCAGCAGTTTAAGGTCGGCGTCGAACACCATATATTTT. Protein: CASSLRSASNTIYF.